Following are 22 T cell receptor beta chains from one sample sequenced in a study of somatic mutations in cytotoxic T cells in rheumatoid arthritis. Generated by immunoSEQ multiplex PCR, the TCRdb table keeps only in-frame clones and is missing some. The table shows around 3,000 clones, with about 68% occurring only once. Specimen: CD8+ T cells sorted from synovial fluid. These receptors all stem from a woman aged 18-29 years with rheumatoid arthritis.

This clone counts as large. CDR3 residues: CASSGGLAGLDEQFF. CDR3 nucleotide sequence: TGCGCCAGCAGCGGCGGGCTAGCTGGTTTGGATGAGCAGTTCTTC. V is TRBV4-1 and J is TRBJ2-1; TRBD2 might be the D (5 bases). The germline V gene has CDR1 MGHRA and CDR2 YSYEKL. This CDR3 is built from 15 residues. V lost 5 bases and J lost 8, with 19 bases in between.

The genes are TRBV5-4 and TRBJ2-5; D remains ambiguous. The tail of the sequence fits TRBJ2-7 better, so the J call may be wrong. Per germline, CDR1 SGHNT and CDR2 YYREEE (reference sequence). CDR3 length equals 16 residues. The CDR3 sequence: CASSLESPSVDYEQYF. CDR3 in DNA: TGTGCCAGCAGCTTGGAATCCCCTTCAGTTGACTACGAGCAGTACTTC.

This clone has just a few counts. This chain connects TRBV7-9 to TRBJ2-1, with 11 nucleotides matching TRBD2. The CDR3 spans 16 residues. Trimming cost V 3 bases and J 8 bases; bases outside gene matches: 9. The germline CDR1 and CDR2 sequences are SEHNR and FQNEAQ (reference sequence). This chain's CDR3 is CASSFMLAGGVDEQFF. Written as DNA, the CDR3 is TGTGCCAGCAGCTTCATGCTAGCGGGGGGTGTGGATGAGCAGTTCTTC.

This clone ranks as medium-sized (0.01 to 0.1%). The chain combines TRBV6-5 with TRBJ2-7; TRBD1 agrees at 7 bases. The J segment lost 3 bases and the V segment lost 0 bases, leaving 5 bases of the junction unmatched. Per the germline V gene, CDR1 is MNHEY and CDR2 is SVGAGI. The CDR3 has 15 residues. The CDR3, as DNA: TGTGCCAGCAGTTACTCGTTCGGGACAGACTACGAGCAGTACTTC. Protein: CASSYSFGTDYEQYF.

V gene TRBV7-9 combines with J gene TRBJ2-1; TRBD2 agrees at 11 bases. This CDR3 spans 15 amino acids. V gave up 0 bases and J gave up 6 bases; unmatched junction bases: 1. CDR1 and CDR2 (germline): SEHNR, FQNEAQ (reference sequence). CDR3 region: CASSLASGGANEQFF. The CDR3, as DNA: TGTGCCAGCAGCTTAGCTAGCGGGGGGGCCAATGAGCAGTTCTTC.

This clone is deemed medium-sized. The chain combines TRBV7-8 with TRBJ1-5; 9 bases are shared with TRBD1. Germline V CDR1 and CDR2: SGHVS, FQNEAQ. The CDR3 has 15 amino acids. The J segment lost 6 bases and the V segment lost 5 bases, leaving 8 bases of the junction unmatched. CDR3: CASSTGTGLSQPQHF. The CDR3 DNA reads TGTGCCAGCAGCACTGGGACAGGGCTTAGTCAGCCCCAGCATTTT.

The sample holds a few counts of this clone. The chain employs TRBV11-2 and TRBJ2-7, with D possibly TRBD1 on 6 matching bases. CDR1 and CDR2 (germline): SGHAT, FQNNGV. Trimming left V 0 bases short and J 2 bases short, with 11 bases between. The CDR3 loop spans 15 amino acids. The CDR3 loop is CASSLDFAGAYEQYF. CDR3 DNA: TGTGCCAGCAGCTTAGATTTTGCAGGGGCCTACGAGCAGTACTTC.

The CDR3 bases are TGTGCCCCCTTTTTGGCCAGGGAATTGTGGGGCACTGAAGCTTTCTTT. Translated, it gives CAPFLARELWGTEAFF. The chain employs TRBV27 and TRBJ1-1; possibly TRBD1 for D (5 bases). CDR1 is MNHEY, CDR2 SMNVEV, per germline (reference sequence). Trimming shortened V by 11 bases and J by 4 bases, and 26 bases separated the two germline ends. The CDR3 is made up of 16 amino acids.

There are a few counts of this clone. The chain carries TRBV19 and TRBJ1-5; possible D gene TRBD1, 5 bases. CDR1 LNHDA and CDR2 SQIVND come from the germline V gene (reference sequence). This CDR3 contains 14 residues. Deletions cut 3 bases from V and 3 bases from J, with 9 bases between. In DNA form, the CDR3 reads TGTGCCAGTAGTATTTGGGGCCTCAATCAGCCCCAGCATTTT. As protein: CASSIWGLNQPQHF. The variable domain in full, with the rest retrieved from reference TRBV19 and TRBJ1-5, is DGGITQSPKYLFRKEGQNVTLSCEQNLNHDAMYWYRQDPGQGLRLIYYSQIVNDFQKGDIAEGYSVSREKKESFPLTVTSAQKNPTAFYLCASSIWGLNQPQHFGDGTRLSIL.

The chain recombines TRBV27 with TRBJ1-2, with D possibly being TRBD1 (6 bases). The germline V gene encodes CDR1 MNHEY and CDR2 SMNVEV (reference sequence). The CDR3 has 14 amino acids. The V and J ends lost 5 bases and 8 bases respectively, with 18 bases between them. The CDR3: CASSHGQGQGGYTF. The CDR3 DNA follows: TGTGCCAGCAGTCATGGACAAGGGCAGGGGGGCTACACCTTC.

This clone has a handful of counts. The chain uses TRBV14 and TRBJ2-1, with TRBD2 matching over 10 bases. The trim removed 1 base at V and 0 bases at J, leaving 6 bases unmatched. Germline CDR1 reads SGHDN; CDR2 reads FVKESK. The CDR3 covers 18 residues. CDR3 in amino acids: CASSQGLAGDSSYNEQFF. Here the CDR3 DNA reads TGTGCCAGCAGCCAAGGTCTAGCGGGAGACAGCTCCTACAATGAGCAGTTCTTC.

In this sample, this clone turned up a few times. The chain has TRBV7-2 and TRBJ2-2; tentative D call: TRBD1 (6 bases). This CDR3 is built from 13 residues. Trimming took 8 bases from V and 4 from J, leaving 11 bases between them. Germline V CDR1 and CDR2: SGHTA, FQGNSA. CDR3 sequence: CASFGQLTGELFF. The CDR3 coding sequence is TGTGCCAGCTTCGGACAGCTCACCGGGGAGCTGTTTTTT.

V usage is TRBV7-3 and J usage is TRBJ2-3; TRBD1 is a possible D gene (5 bases). V gave up 4 bases and J gave up 5 bases, with 10 bases separating them. CDR1 and CDR2 from the germline V gene are SGHTA and FQGTGA. This CDR3 region has 13 residues. CDR3 nucleotide sequence: TGTGCCAGCAGCTACAACAGGCTAGATACGCAGTATTTT. Translated: CASSYNRLDTQYF.

This chain connects TRBV28 to TRBJ2-3, with a possible D match to TRBD2 (5 bases). The CDR3 extends over 16 amino acids. Per germline, CDR1 MDHEN and CDR2 SYDVKM. Trimming left V 4 bases short and J 4 bases short, with 18 bases between. CDR3 coding DNA: TGTGCCAGCAGTTACCGACCGCGTGGGAGCGCAGATACGCAGTATTTT. This codes for CASSYRPRGSADTQYF.

The V gene is TRBV7-8, the J gene TRBJ1-4; D is unclear. This CDR3 is 11 amino acids long. V was shortened by 5 bases and J by 8 bases, with 6 bases between the two germline ends. Germline V CDR1 and CDR2: SGHVS, FQNEAQ. Here the CDR3 reads CASSPSEKLFF. The CDR3 nucleotides are TGTGCCAGCAGCCCCTCCGAAAAACTGTTTTTT.

Only a few counts were recorded for this clone. The chain is built from TRBV30 and TRBJ1-1, with a weak D call TRBD1 (5 bases). The V gene's germline CDR1 is GTSNPN and CDR2 SVGIG (reference sequence). The CDR3 extends over 12 amino acids. Between the trimmed V and J ends, which lost 6 bases and 5 bases, there was a span of 13 bases. Here the CDR3 DNA reads TGTGCCTGTAGGCAGGGTTGGACTGAAGCTTTCTTT. As protein: CACRQGWTEAFF.

The chain joins TRBV28 to TRBJ2-3; TRBD2 agrees at 12 bases. Germline V lookup: CDR1 MDHEN, CDR2 SYDVKM. CDR3 size: 16 residues. V gave up 6 bases and J gave up 2 bases; unmatched junction bases: 6. The DNA for the CDR3 is TGTGCCAGCAGCCTTACTAGCGGGGGGACCACAGATACGCAGTATTTT. It yields the protein CASSLTSGGTTDTQYF.

This sequence joins TRBV27 and TRBJ2-7; 8 bases are shared with TRBD2. Germline V CDR1 and CDR2: MNHEY, SMNVEV (reference sequence). This CDR3 is 13 amino acids long. J was trimmed by 3 bases and V by 6 bases; bases with no gene match: 4. DNA of the CDR3: TGTGCCAGCAGCTCCGGGACTAGCTACGAGCAGTACTTC. This sequence encodes CASSSGTSYEQYF.

Turning to this clone: Within the sample, other DNA sequences also encode this same CDR3. The chain recombines TRBV7-9 with TRBJ2-7; D unclear. Germline lookup yields CDR1 SEHNR and CDR2 FQNEAQ (reference sequence). V lost 9 bases and J lost 3, with 24 bases in between. The CDR3 covers 16 residues. As DNA, the CDR3 is TGTGCCAGTAGCCTAAGCGACGGATCCCCCGGCTACGAGCAGTACTTC. Translating gives CASSLSDGSPGYEQYF.

CDR3 residues: CASTPGDRVTEAFF. In nucleotides, the CDR3 is TGTGCCAGCACTCCAGGGGACAGGGTCACTGAAGCTTTCTTT. V gene TRBV28 combines with J gene TRBJ1-1; 9 bases are shared with TRBD1. The V gene end was trimmed by 7 bases and the J gene end by 4 bases; junction bases not matched to a gene: 7. The CDR3 has 14 residues. Germline CDR1 is MDHEN and CDR2 is SYDVKM. Based on the CDR3 plus reference TRBV28 and TRBJ1-1, the full variable domain is DVKVTQSSRYLVKRTGEKVFLECVQDMDHENMFWYRQDPGLGLRLIYFSYDVKMKEKGDIPEGYSVSREKKERFSLILESASTNQTSMYLCASTPGDRVTEAFFGQGTRLTVV.

CDR3 in DNA: TGTGCCAGCAGCGATTGGCGCAACCCCCTGGGGCAGGGCTACGAGCAGTACTTC. Translation: CASSDWRNPLGQGYEQYF. This chain links TRBV7-8 with TRBJ2-7, with D perhaps matching TRBD1 (5 bases). Germline CDR1 and CDR2: SGHVS and FQNEAQ. The CDR3 has 18 amino acids. Trimming left V 5 bases short and J 3 bases short, with 26 bases between. Full variable domain (rest looked up from reference TRBV7-8 and TRBJ2-7): GAGVSQSPRYKVAKRGQDVALRCDPISGHVSLFWYQQALGQGPEFLTYFQNEAQLDKSGLPSDRFFAERPEGSVSTLKIQRTQQEDSAVYLCASSDWRNPLGQGYEQYFGPGTRLTVT.

The chain joins TRBV19 to TRBJ2-7, with D possibly TRBD2 on 5 matching bases. V lost 5 bases and J 2 bases, leaving 13 bases between the germline ends. Germline CDR1 and CDR2: LNHDA and SQIVND (reference sequence). The CDR3 contains 14 residues. This CDR3 is CASSARVGTYEQYF. Here the CDR3 DNA reads TGTGCCAGTAGTGCTCGGGTCGGGACCTACGAGCAGTACTTC.